This TCR beta chain originates from a study of T cell responses to AZD1222 COVID-19 vaccine. The data were produced by immunoSEQ multiplex PCR, yet TCRdb's version contains in-frame clones alone and is incomplete. Among around 150,000 clones, 90% were seen once, and the ten largest hold roughly 6%. CDR3 length: 16 residues. CDR1 SEHNR and CDR2 FQNEAQ come from the germline V gene (reference sequence). Trimming took 5 bases from V and 6 from J; bases not matched to a gene: 13. This clone was counted a single time. The chain joins TRBV7-9 to TRBJ1-2; 9 nucleotides match TRBD1. The source of this sequence is an adult who received the AZD1222 COVID-19 vaccine. The specimen was peripheral blood, collected 28 days after the second AZD1222 dose. The CDR3 protein is CASSTPGQGPINGYTF. The DNA of the CDR3 is TGTGCCAGCAGCACCCCGGGACAGGGACCCATAAATGGCTACACCTTC.